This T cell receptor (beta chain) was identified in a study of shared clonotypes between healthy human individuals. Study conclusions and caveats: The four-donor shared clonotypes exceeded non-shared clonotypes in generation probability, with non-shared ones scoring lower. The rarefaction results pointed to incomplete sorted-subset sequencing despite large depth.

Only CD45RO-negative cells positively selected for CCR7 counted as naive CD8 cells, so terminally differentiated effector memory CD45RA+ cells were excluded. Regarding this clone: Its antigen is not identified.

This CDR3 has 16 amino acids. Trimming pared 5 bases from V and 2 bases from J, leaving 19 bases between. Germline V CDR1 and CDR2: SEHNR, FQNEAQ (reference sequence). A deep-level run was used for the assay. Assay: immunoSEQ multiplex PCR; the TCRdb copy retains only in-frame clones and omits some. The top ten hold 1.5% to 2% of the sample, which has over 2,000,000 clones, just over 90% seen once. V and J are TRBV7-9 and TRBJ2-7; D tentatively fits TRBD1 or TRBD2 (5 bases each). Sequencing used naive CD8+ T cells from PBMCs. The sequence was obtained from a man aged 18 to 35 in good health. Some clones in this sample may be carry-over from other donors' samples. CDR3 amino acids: CASSEDLGPGAYEQYF. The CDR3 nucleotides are TGTGCCAGCAGCGAAGATCTGGGACCTGGGGCCTACGAGCAGTACTTC.